Each of the 9 T cell receptor beta chains below was sequenced from the same sample in a study of shared clonotypes between healthy human individuals. It was CD45RO-negative cells, positively selected for CCR7, that made up naive CD8 cells, with terminally differentiated effector memory CD45RA+ cells excluded. Assay: immunoSEQ multiplex PCR; the TCRdb copy retains only in-frame clones and omits some. The profile shows approximately 590,000 clones, less than 97% of them singletons. The sample consisted of naive CD8+ T cells sorted from blood. The source is a woman in her 30s in good health.

The chain couples TRBV2 to TRBJ1-1; possibly TRBD1 for D (5 bases). The CDR3 contains 12 residues. Germline CDR1 reads SNHLY; CDR2 reads FYNNEI. The ends were cut back, 8 bases at V and 3 bases at J, with 10 bases in the middle. CDR3 protein: CASGGVYTEAFF. The DNA for the CDR3 is TGTGCCAGCGGGGGAGTTTACACTGAAGCTTTCTTT.

The sample holds one count of this clone. This rearrangement joins TRBV7-9 to TRBJ1-5; the D is unclear. CDR3 length: 15 amino acids. Germline loops: CDR1 SEHNR, CDR2 FQNEAQ (reference sequence). The ends were cut back, 4 bases at V and 4 bases at J, with 14 bases in the middle. CDR3 region: CASSSRAERNQPQHF. CDR3 nucleotide sequence: TGTGCCAGCAGCTCTCGGGCAGAGAGAAATCAGCCCCAGCATTTT.

The V gene is TRBV28, the J gene TRBJ2-6, with D hard to call. The CDR3 has 15 amino acids. The V end was cut by 3 bases, the J end by 0 bases, with 6 bases between. The germline CDR1 and CDR2 sequences are MDHEN and SYDVKM. DNA of the CDR3: TGTGCCAGCAGTTTCAGAGACTCTGGGGCCAACGTCCTGACTTTC. Protein sequence: CASSFRDSGANVLTF. Full variable domain (outside the CDR3, taken from reference TRBV28 and TRBJ2-6): DVKVTQSSRYLVKRTGEKVFLECVQDMDHENMFWYRQDPGLGLRLIYFSYDVKMKEKGDIPEGYSVSREKKERFSLILESASTNQTSMYLCASSFRDSGANVLTFGAGSRLTVL.

The V and J genes are TRBV9 and TRBJ2-7; 9 bases are shared with TRBD2. V lost 0 bases, J lost 2 bases, and 3 bases stayed unmatched. Per germline, CDR1 SGDLS and CDR2 YYNGEE. This CDR3 region has 15 residues. The CDR3 DNA reads TGTGCCAGCAGCGTAGGCGGGAGGGAGGCCTACGAGCAGTACTTC. Encoded protein: CASSVGGREAYEQYF.

This chain uses TRBV7-2 with TRBJ2-5, with TRBD2 as a possible D gene (5 bases). This CDR3 contains 17 residues. The V end was cut by 1 base, the J end by 4 bases, with 19 bases between. The V gene's germline CDR1 is SGHTA and CDR2 FQGNSA. CDR3 DNA sequence: TGTGCCAGCAGCTTAGGTGTTGAACGGACTGGACGAGAGACCCAGTACTTC. Translation: CASSLGVERTGRETQYF.

V is TRBV28 and J is TRBJ2-7; the match to TRBD1 covers 7 bases. This CDR3 region has 15 residues. V dropped 6 bases and J dropped 2; count of bases not matched to a gene: 10. Germline loops: CDR1 MDHEN, CDR2 SYDVKM. CDR3 sequence (DNA): TGTGCCAGCAGCCAAACGACAGGGTACCCCTACGAGCAGTACTTC. Amino acid sequence: CASSQTTGYPYEQYF.

The V gene is TRBV9, the J gene TRBJ2-1; D is ambiguous. CDR1 and CDR2 from the germline V gene are SGDLS and YYNGEE. CDR3 length: 16 residues. Trimming pared 3 bases from V and 3 bases from J, leaving 16 bases between. The CDR3 here is CASSAQWGGGYNEQFF. The DNA of the CDR3 is TGTGCCAGCAGCGCCCAATGGGGTGGTGGCTACAATGAGCAGTTCTTC.

This rearrangement joins TRBV4-1 to TRBJ2-1; 9 nucleotides match TRBD2. The J segment lost 8 bases and the V segment lost 1 base, leaving 9 bases of the junction unmatched. This CDR3 region has 16 residues. Germline loops: CDR1 MGHRA, CDR2 YSYEKL. This chain's CDR3 is CASSQVLSGSLDEQFF. Here the CDR3 DNA reads TGCGCCAGCAGCCAAGTTCTTAGCGGGAGTTTGGATGAGCAGTTCTTC.

This clone was found once. The chain has TRBV2 and TRBJ2-7; D ambiguous. Trimming took off 7 bases at V and 1 base at J, with 11 bases between the two ends. The CDR3 contains 13 residues. The germline V gene encodes CDR1 SNHLY and CDR2 FYNNEI. The CDR3 DNA is TGTGCCAGCACGGGTCTACCTTCCTACGAGCAGTACTTC. Protein: CASTGLPSYEQYF. The variable domain in full, with the rest retrieved from reference TRBV2 and TRBJ2-7, is EPEVTQTPSHQVTQMGQEVILRCVPISNHLYFYWYRQILGQKVEFLVSFYNNEISEKSEIFDDQFSVERPDGSNFTLKIRSTKLEDSAMYFCASTGLPSYEQYFGPGTRLTVT.